This T cell receptor beta chain was sequenced during a study of technical replicates of blood from several donors. The CDR3 covers 14 residues. CDR1 SGDLS and CDR2 YYNGEE come from the germline V gene. V lost 0 bases to trimming and J lost 7 bases; unmatched junction nucleotides: 2. Sequencing used immunoSEQ multiplex PCR; TCRdb keeps in-frame clones, though not all of them. Among approximately 75,000 clones listed, approximately 96% were seen once. Sequencing input: T cells isolated from PBMCs. The TCR originated in a human donor in good health. The chain recombines TRBV9 with TRBJ1-5; 9 nucleotides agree with TRBD1. The CDR3 sequence: CASSVEDRGQPQHF. The CDR3, as DNA: TGTGCCAGCAGCGTAGAGGACAGGGGACAGCCCCAGCATTTT.